The 2 T cell receptor beta chains below all came from one sample that was sequenced in a study of post-analysis software for immune sequencing data. Libraries were made from TCR beta cDNA, and they carried unique molecular identifiers. TCRdb independently ran MiXCR on the PCR reads; one entry per CDR3 protein. This sample has some 690,000 distinct CDR3 sequences, with more than 50% found just once. Findings of the study overall: Controls had lower frequencies than patients of about 5 TRBV segments, which included TRBV5-6, TRBV5-1 and TRBV20-1.

These receptors' targets are unknown. Material for sequencing was blood. These receptors all come from a girl aged 2-15 years with multiple sclerosis.

This clonotype has just a few counts. The rearrangement links TRBV5-5 to TRBJ2-5, with D perhaps matching TRBD1 (6 bases). Germline V CDR1 and CDR2: SGHKS, YYEKEE (reference sequence). The V end was cut by 1 base, the J end by 0 bases, with 13 bases between. CDR3 length equals 16 residues. This chain's CDR3 is CASSLTGTLNQETQYF. In nucleotides, the CDR3 is TGTGCCAGCAGCTTGACGGGGACACTGAACCAAGAGACCCAGTACTTC.

The chain links TRBV7-2 to TRBJ1-1; D not certain. CDR1 and CDR2 (germline): SGHTA, FQGNSA. The CDR3 contains 15 residues. V was cut by 1 base and J by 3 bases, with 12 bases left in between. The CDR3 region has the DNA TGTGCCAGCAGCTTAGACGTGGTAGGTGACACTGAAGCTTTCTTT. It yields the protein CASSLDVVGDTEAFF.